This T cell receptor (beta chain) is drawn from a study of identical twins. TCRdb re-called the 5' RACE reads through MiXCR, storing one row per CDR3 protein. The table lists 500,000 or so distinct CDR3 sequences, 14% of them singletons. J gave up 2 bases and V 5 bases, and 6 bases lay outside the gene matches. CDR3 length: 15 amino acids. CDR1 is SGHRS, CDR2 YFSETQ, per germline. Concerning this clonotype itself: Its target is unknown.

General study points: Cord blood's abundant beta clonotypes had fewer insertions, unlike memory repertoires. Compared with unrelated sharing, twin-shared out-of-frame alpha sequences had more low-probability sequences.

The same data also went into a second study, on yellow fever vaccine responses in identical twins. That study reports: Vaccine T cell responses of twins reportedly seemed partly convergent and partly personalized.

The chain has TRBV5-1 and TRBJ2-1; 8 nucleotides align to TRBD1. This receptor was identified in a woman aged 18-29 years in good health. Sequencing was performed on CD4+ T cells sorted from blood. The CDR3 loop is CASRLDRVAYNEQFF. The CDR3 nucleotides are TGCGCCAGCAGGCTGGACAGGGTGGCCTACAATGAGCAGTTCTTC.